The 7 T cell receptor beta chains reported below all come from one sample, sequenced in a study of a mutant IDH1 vaccine in newly diagnosed glioma. The time point denotes: week 11, during vaccination. All doses held 300 ug of mutant IDH1 20-mer peptide, with topical imiquimod. These receptors have no identified antigens. Profiled with immunoSEQ multiplex PCR; TCRdb holds only in-frame clones, not every one. The data contain around 31,000 clones, almost 90% of them singletons. This sample comprised PBMCs, obtained from a glioma patient whose treatment included an IDH1 peptide vaccine. The receptors stem from a man aged 18 to 30 with glioma.

The DNA for the CDR3 is TGTGCCAGTATGGCCGTGGATGATCTCAAAAACATTCAGTACTTC. This translates into CASMAVDDLKNIQYF. The rearrangement uses TRBV19 and TRBJ2-4; no reliable D call. Trimming pared 7 bases from V and 3 bases from J, leaving 16 bases between. The CDR3 totals 15 residues. Germline loops: CDR1 LNHDA, CDR2 SQIVND (reference sequence).

This clone was picked up one time. The chain carries TRBV4-3 and TRBJ2-3, with D tentatively TRBD1 or TRBD2 (5 bases each). Germline V lookup: CDR1 LGHNA, CDR2 YSLEER. V lost 0 bases to trimming and J lost 2 bases, with 12 bases between them. CDR3 length equals 16 residues. The CDR3 coding sequence is TGCGCCAGCAGCCAAGACGCACGAGGGGCCACAGATACGCAGTATTTT. It codes for CASSQDARGATDTQYF.

The chain employs TRBV7-2 and TRBJ2-7; 7 bases match TRBD2. Germline CDR1 and CDR2: SGHTA and FQGNSA. This CDR3 contains 15 residues. Losses at the gene ends were 5 bases for V and 2 bases for J; bases not matched to a gene: 9. The CDR3 DNA is TGTGCCAGCAGCCCTTGGGCTAGCGGAACCTACGAGCAGTACTTC. This translates into CASSPWASGTYEQYF.

J is TRBJ2-1 and V is TRBV1; TRBD2, as called in the table, went unchecked against the DNA. TRBV1 is shown as a pseudogene. The CDR3 totals 17 residues. CDR3 coding DNA: TGCACCAGCAGCACCTGGACTAGCGGGAAAGGTAAGAATGAGCAGTTCTTC. Its protein is CTSSTWTSGKGKNEQFF.

The chain couples TRBV7-9 to TRBJ1-1; 8 bases agree with TRBD1. The germline gives CDR1 SEHNR, CDR2 FQNEAQ (reference sequence). This CDR3 contains 11 residues. Trimming removed 1 base from V and 12 bases from J; junction bases left unmatched: 1. CDR3 in DNA: TGTGCCAGCAGCTTAGGACAGGGGACTTTCTTT. Its translation: CASSLGQGTFF.

The rearrangement links TRBV28 to TRBJ1-1; D call uncertain. CDR1 and CDR2 from the germline V gene are MDHEN and SYDVKM. V lost 7 bases and J 0 bases, leaving 6 bases between the germline ends. CDR3 length: 12 amino acids. For the CDR3, the DNA is TGTGCCAGCAAGGCCCTGAACACTGAAGCTTTCTTT. Amino acid sequence: CASKALNTEAFF. The whole variable domain, remainder taken from reference TRBV28 and TRBJ1-1, is DVKVTQSSRYLVKRTGEKVFLECVQDMDHENMFWYRQDPGLGLRLIYFSYDVKMKEKGDIPEGYSVSREKKERFSLILESASTNQTSMYLCASKALNTEAFFGQGTRLTVV.

The chain couples TRBV29-1 to TRBJ1-5, with 7 bases fitting TRBD1. Per germline, CDR1 SQVTM and CDR2 ANQGSEA. This CDR3 spans 13 amino acids. V lost 7 bases to trimming and J lost 3 bases; unmatched junction nucleotides: 6. In DNA, the CDR3 is TGCAGCGCCTTGACAGGGCTCAATCAGCCCCAGCATTTT. Residues: CSALTGLNQPQHF.